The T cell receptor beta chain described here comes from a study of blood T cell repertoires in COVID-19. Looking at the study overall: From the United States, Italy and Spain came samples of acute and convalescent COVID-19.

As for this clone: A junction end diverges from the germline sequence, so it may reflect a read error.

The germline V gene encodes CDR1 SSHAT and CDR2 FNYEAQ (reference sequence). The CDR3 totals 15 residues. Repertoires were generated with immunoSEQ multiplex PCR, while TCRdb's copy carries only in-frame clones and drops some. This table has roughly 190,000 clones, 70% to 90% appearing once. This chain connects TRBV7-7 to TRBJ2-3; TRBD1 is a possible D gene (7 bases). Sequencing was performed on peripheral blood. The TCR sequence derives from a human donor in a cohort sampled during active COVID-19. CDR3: CASSLGGTGTDTQYF. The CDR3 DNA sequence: TGTGCTAGCAGCTTAGGGGGGACAGGCACAGATACGCAGTATTTT.